Below, one TCR beta chain is given with its context. Its antigen is not identified. The read ends 3 residues before the CDR3 terminus; that terminus is restored from the germline J gene. Only in-frame clones appear in the TCRdb table, and some are missing; sequencing was by immunoSEQ multiplex PCR. Its listing shows under 3,500 clones. Recipient PBMCs carried a CFSE label and met irradiated graft donor PBMCs for over 5 days before FACS sorting. Trimming cost V 4 bases and J 8 bases, with 21 bases left between them. The CDR3 has 15 amino acids. Germline V gene sequence: CDR1 DFQATT, CDR2 SNEGSKA (reference sequence). This entry is derived from a study of Tregs in tolerant kidney transplant recipients. Study-wide findings and caveats: The most relevant donor-specific Treg TCRbeta repertoire apparently came from expansion with activated donor B cells. Biological reproducibility was not directly addressed, but technical replication error appeared minimal. Findings come from small patient numbers and require larger validation.

The rearrangement joins TRBV20-1 to TRBJ2-1, with D maybe TRBD2 (6 bases). The sequencing used CD8+ T cells from blood cultured with allogeneic cells, collected before the transplant. The TCR comes from a human patient who received a combined kidney and bone marrow transplant. CDR3 sequence: CSATGVEVAIDEQFF. CDR3 DNA, as far as it was read: TGCAGTGCTACGGGGGTCGAGGTAGCCATCGATGAG.